This T cell receptor beta chain was captured by sequencing in a study of early T cells in non-severe SARS-CoV-2 infection. Study overall: Alpha and beta chains were unpaired, from unsorted whole-blood bulk RNA.

Study-wide findings and caveats: Matching results from VDJdb favored anti-spike CD8 responses, leaving private and CD4 specificities undetected.

The sample holds many counts of this clonotype. What it recognizes is unknown. As part of library construction, unique molecular identifiers were attached to individual cDNA molecules. TCRdb fed the 5' RACE reads into MiXCR, producing one record per CDR3 protein. This sample has about 98,000 distinct CDR3 sequences, with approximately 15% found just once. CDR1 is MNHEY and CDR2 is SMNVEV in the germline V gene (reference sequence). The CDR3 runs 11 residues. Trimming removed 6 bases at V and 6 bases at J, with 9 bases between. The chain uses TRBV27 and TRBJ2-7; D uncertain. The clonotype originates from an adult who was a healthcare worker with PCR-confirmed SARS-CoV-2 infection or an uninfected control (not recorded which). Sequenced sample: whole blood. The CDR3 is CASSWNLEQYF. CDR3 sequence (DNA): TGTGCCAGCAGCTGGAACCTCGAGCAGTACTTC.